This is a list of T cell receptor beta chains from one sample in a study of T cell repertoires in cytomegalovirus infection. TCRdb re-called the reads through MiXCR, storing one row per CDR3 protein. The sample yields about 740,000 distinct CDR3 sequences, around 32% seen once. For these TCRs, the target antigens are not known. Sequencing used cultured PBMCs, obtained from culture after CMV antigen stimulation. The receptors were sampled from a human donor in good health (CMV status not recorded). Some clones in this sample may be carry-over from other donors' samples. The conserved cysteine and the conserved F or W are not part of the CDR3 here. The order of the fields is V gene, CDR3 protein.

TRBV12-3/TRBV12-4 | ASSNMGGEQY
TRBV28 | ASSPREKLF
TRBV5-5 | ASSFDRYLTDTQY
TRBV4-1 | ASSQGGGAGNTEAF
TRBV11-2 | ASSLDRTFEAF
TRBV19 | ATTDRVGGYT
TRBV7-2 | ASSGGGGFIYEQY
TRBV6-1 | ASSEGGTGWVTGELF
TRBV6-2/TRBV6-3 | ASSYSGTGKMEY
TRBV4-1 | ASSQDVGGRPQH
TRBV5-6 | ASSSGVGGGRKF
TRBV7-6 | ASSETGNAEAF
TRBV20-1 | SAQDRAFYGYT
TRBV5-1 | ASSRLPGNTEAF
TRBV19 | ASRGPVNTEAF
TRBV7-8 | ASSLLLGVTEAF
TRBV2 | ASSVGRTNTEAF
TRBV7-9 | ASSPLRQGAWETQY
TRBV6-5 | ASSYSAVETQY
TRBV7-6 | ASVGGPDTQY
TRBV6-5 | ASSRTVGEPQH
TRBV7-8 | ASSLARGLAPETQY
TRBV6-1 | ATGEGEGPPGNTIY
TRBV6-1 | ASVEGTGSGNTIY
TRBV7-8 | ASSSSGGGDEQF
TRBV30 | AWGQEDYGYT